This TCR beta chain originates from a study of blood T cell repertoires in COVID-19. On the study more broadly: Acute-phase and convalescent COVID-19 samples originated in the United States, Italy and Spain. T cells, B-cell-depleted T cells, or PBMCs supplied cDNA or gDNA.

Per the authors' pipeline: Reference gene primer amplification yielded estimated nucleated cell counts. Produced via immunoSEQ multiplex PCR; TCRdb's table is partial and in-frame only. That table is the source of V, J and clone size, and D and trimming were worked out from the DNA. The sample lists about 200,000 clones; 82% were seen once. Patients in Seattle were enrolled during active infection, then followed longitudinally. The germline gives CDR1 SQVTM, CDR2 ANQGSEA. This CDR3 has 13 residues. V lost 0 bases and J lost 6; bases outside the gene matches: 4. The chain employs TRBV29-1 and TRBJ1-2, with 7 bases aligning to TRBD1. This clonotype was sampled from an elderly woman with COVID-19, enrolled during active disease. Sequenced input: peripheral blood. For the CDR3, the DNA is TGCAGCGTTGAAGACCAGACAGGGAATGGCTACACCTTC. Amino acids: CSVEDQTGNGYTF.